This TCR beta chain was captured by sequencing in a study of Ad26.COV2.S vaccination and SARS-CoV-2 variants. General study findings and limits: Compared with placebo recipients, vaccine recipients had higher spike-specific TCR breadth.

This table comes from immunoSEQ multiplex PCR, and its TCRdb copy is limited to in-frame clones, with some not included. The sample shows about 480,000 clones, roughly 85% of them seen only once. The treatment: approximately 18 received Ad26.COV2.S at low or high dose, single or two shots; about 5 received placebo; per-sample allocation not given. Collection of the samples took place on day 63 after the first injection of vaccine or placebo. Between the trimmed V and J ends, which lost 9 bases and 12 bases, there was a span of 14 bases. The germline CDR1 and CDR2 sequences are MDHEN and SYDVKM. The CDR3 has 10 amino acids. This clone was recorded a few times. Its specificity is not known.

The source is a person between 18 and 65 years old who received the Ad26.COV2.S COVID-19 vaccine or a placebo. The chain is built from TRBV28 and TRBJ1-1; no definite D call. Sample: peripheral blood, taken in a trial of Ad26.COV2.S vaccine versus placebo. The CDR3 coding sequence is TGTGCCAGAACGCCCTACAAAACTTTCTTT. It codes for CARTPYKTFF.